The 15 T cell receptor beta chains below come from one sample, sequenced in a study of neurological immune-mediated disorders. TCRdb recomputed calls from the 5' RACE reads with MiXCR, one row per CDR3 protein. This sample has around 100,000 distinct CDR3 sequences; roughly 10% occur once, and the top ten carry approximately 3.1%. Time point: longitudinal time-point 3. The sequenced material came from PBMCs. All receptors come from a female donor with HTLV-1-associated myelopathy (HAM/TSP).

The sample holds many counts of this clonotype. This chain joins TRBV7-9 and TRBJ1-2; D unresolved. CDR3 length equals 12 residues. Per germline, CDR1 SEHNR and CDR2 FQNEAQ (reference sequence). The ends were cut back, 1 base at V and 8 bases at J, with 8 bases in the middle. CDR3 DNA: TGTGCCAGCAGCTTAGATGAAGGGGGCTACACCTTC. Protein product: CASSLDEGGYTF.

This clonotype was recorded many times. The chain couples TRBV3-1 to TRBJ2-1; D is unclear. CDR1 and CDR2 (germline): LGHDT, YNNKEL (reference sequence). V was trimmed by 0 bases and J by 11 bases, leaving 14 bases between them. This CDR3 spans 14 amino acids. CDR3 DNA sequence: TGTGCCAGCAGCCAAGAGGAAGCCTCCAAAAAGCAGTTCTTC. Protein product: CASSQEEASKKQFF.

This clonotype was found many times. The gene calls are TRBV28 and TRBJ2-3, with D unclear. Germline loops: CDR1 MDHEN, CDR2 SYDVKM. The CDR3 is 12 amino acids. Trimming removed 2 bases at V and 6 bases at J, with 6 bases between. CDR3 nucleotides: TGTGCCAGCAGTTTACAAGGGGATACGCAGTATTTT. Protein product: CASSLQGDTQYF.

A remark on this clonotype: A much larger clonotype is one base distant, so this may be a read error. The J gene is TRBJ2-7, the V gene TRBV10-3, with D perhaps matching TRBD1 (5 bases). Germline-derived CDR1 and CDR2 are ENHRY and SYGVKD. The CDR3 is made up of 15 amino acids. The CDR3 protein is CAISIGVTVSNEQYF. The CDR3 DNA sequence: TGTGCCATCAGTATTGGTGTGACAGTCTCCAACGAGCAGTACTTC.

This clonotype has at least ten counts. The chain recombines TRBV5-1 with TRBJ1-1; 9 bases fit TRBD1. Trimming cost V 2 bases and J 1 base; bases outside gene matches: 3. CDR3 length: 15 residues. The germline CDR1 and CDR2 sequences are SGHRS and YFSETQ. CDR3 residues: CASSFPGQGNTEAFF. The CDR3 nucleotides read TGCGCCAGCAGCTTCCCGGGACAGGGGAACACTGAAGCTTTCTTT.

This clonotype was seen ten or more times. The chain employs TRBV12-3 or TRBV12-4 and TRBJ1-1; D is ambiguous. There are 11 residues in the CDR3. The germline V and J ends were trimmed by 2 bases and 10 bases, with 8 bases remaining between them. The CDR3 DNA reads as TGTGCCAGCAGTTTATATCTCGTAGCTTTCTTT. Its translation is CASSLYLVAFF.

This clonotype was seen a handful of times. The rearrangement links TRBV20-1 to TRBJ2-7; the D is unclear. The CDR3 consists of 12 residues. The germline V gene has CDR1 DFQATT and CDR2 SNEGSKA (reference sequence). In DNA form, the CDR3 reads TGCAGAGGTCAGGAGTCTACCTACGAGCAGTACTTC. This codes for CRGQESTYEQYF.

This clonotype appeared many times. The V call is TRBV28, the J call TRBJ1-5; 8 bases match TRBD1. CDR3 size: 16 residues. Trimming took 6 bases from V and 1 from J; bases not matched to a gene: 8. Germline lookup yields CDR1 MDHEN and CDR2 SYDVKM. CDR3 in DNA: TGTGCCAGCAGGGACAGGGTCGGGATCAGCAATCAGCCCCAGCATTTT. This gives the protein CASRDRVGISNQPQHF.

In this sample, this clonotype turned up many times. The V and J genes are TRBV14 and TRBJ2-7, with D unclear. The CDR3 contains 11 residues. Germline V gene sequence: CDR1 SGHDN, CDR2 FVKESK. Trimming took 5 bases from V and 4 from J, leaving 6 bases between them. The CDR3 DNA is TGTGCCAGCAGCTCCTTTTACGAGCAGTACTTC. Translating it yields CASSSFYEQYF.

This clonotype was picked up many times. This rearrangement joins TRBV28 to TRBJ1-1; TRBD1 matches 7 bases. Trimming took 5 bases from V and 4 from J; bases not matched to a gene: 13. The CDR3 has 16 amino acids. Germline CDR1 reads MDHEN; CDR2 reads SYDVKM. CDR3 nucleotides: TGTGCCAGCAGTGTTTTCCCGGTAGACAGGGCCACTGAAGCTTTCTTT. Amino acids: CASSVFPVDRATEAFF.

This clonotype was seen many times. The chain joins TRBV5-1 to TRBJ2-7; D may correspond to TRBD1 or TRBD2 (5 bases each). The CDR3 has 17 residues. The V gene lost 2 bases and the J gene lost 2 bases, with 20 bases spanning the gap. CDR1 SGHRS and CDR2 YFSETQ come from the germline V gene. The CDR3 region has the DNA TGCGCCAGCAGCTTTACCCCCGTGGGGACGGCCCCCTACGAGCAGTACTTC. Translating gives CASSFTPVGTAPYEQYF.

V gene TRBV6-5 combines with J gene TRBJ1-2; 8 bases map to TRBD1. The CDR3 loop spans 16 amino acids. Per the germline V gene, CDR1 is MNHEY and CDR2 is SVGAGI. V lost 0 bases to trimming and J lost 5 bases; unmatched junction nucleotides: 8. The CDR3 reads CASSYSQGAPRYGYTF. CDR3 DNA sequence: TGTGCCAGCAGTTACTCGCAGGGGGCGCCCCGGTATGGCTACACCTTC.

There are a few counts of this clonotype. The gene calls are TRBV5-1 and TRBJ2-3, with 7 bases aligning to TRBD1. V lost 0 bases, J lost 0 bases, and 1 base stayed unmatched. CDR1 is SGHRS, CDR2 YFSETQ, per germline. This CDR3 is built from 15 residues. Here the CDR3 reads CASSLEGASTDTQYF. Here the CDR3 DNA reads TGCGCCAGCAGCTTGGAGGGGGCTAGCACAGATACGCAGTATTTT.

This clonotype was counted many times. The V and J genes are TRBV5-1 and TRBJ2-3; 10 nucleotides align to TRBD2. This CDR3 is 16 amino acids long. The J segment lost 2 bases and the V segment lost 0 bases, leaving 3 bases of the junction unmatched. Per the germline V gene, CDR1 is SGHRS and CDR2 is YFSETQ. The CDR3 DNA reads as TGCGCCAGCAGCTTGGGTGGGACTAGCGACACAGATACGCAGTATTTT. Residues: CASSLGGTSDTDTQYF.

This clonotype appeared many times. The rearrangement joins TRBV6-6 to TRBJ1-2, with a weak D call TRBD1 (5 bases). The CDR3 is 13 residues long. The V and J ends lost 6 bases and 3 bases respectively, with 11 bases between them. Germline assignment: CDR1 MNHNY and CDR2 SVGAGI (reference sequence). CDR3 nucleotide sequence: TGTGCCAGCAGCTCGGGACGGTACTATGGCTACACCTTC. Residues: CASSSGRYYGYTF.